Each of the 26 T cell receptor beta chains below was sequenced from the same sample in a study of T cell responses to AZD1222 COVID-19 vaccine. The table came from immunoSEQ multiplex PCR; TCRdb's copy has only in-frame clones and leaves some out. The sample gives roughly 100,000 clones, less than 90% of which show up once; more than 15% is in the top ten. Sequencing was performed on peripheral blood, taken on day 0 of AZD1222 vaccination. The receptors were sampled from an adult in good health.

V is TRBV3-1 (or the pseudogene TRBV3-2) and J is TRBJ2-7; 7 nucleotides align to TRBD1. Looked up from germline, CDR1 is LGHDT and CDR2 is YNNKEL (reference sequence). After removal of 2 bases from V and 2 bases from J, the junction contained 3 bases not matched to a gene. The CDR3 sequence is 14 residues long. CDR3 bases: TGTGCCAGCAGCCAAATGACAGGGACCTACGAGCAGTACGTC. It encodes CASSQMTGTYEQYV.

The rearrangement joins TRBV19 to TRBJ1-4, with D maybe TRBD1 (5 bases). CDR3 length: 15 amino acids. Germline CDR1 reads LNHDA; CDR2 reads SQIVND (reference sequence). V was cut by 6 bases and J by 0 bases, with 11 bases left in between. Here the CDR3 DNA reads TGTGCCAGTAGGATTAGGGGATCAACTAATGAAAAACTGTTTTTT. It specifies CASRIRGSTNEKLFF.

The chain uses TRBV11-3 and TRBJ2-7; D uncertain. The V gene's germline CDR1 is SGHNT and CDR2 YENEEA. The CDR3 is 13 residues long. V dropped 4 bases and J dropped 10 bases, with 17 bases sitting between them. CDR3 loop: CASSYSQGMVQYF. Here the CDR3 DNA reads TGTGCCAGCAGCTATTCTCAAGGGATGGTACAGTACTTC.

This clone was seen once. The CDR3 bases are TGTGCCACCAGGAGCCGCGCGAACACCGGGGAGCTGTTTTTT. Protein: CATRSRANTGELFF. The genes are TRBV24-1 and TRBJ2-2; D call uncertain. The CDR3 is made up of 14 amino acids. The V end was cut by 7 bases, the J end by 0 bases, with 8 bases between. Germline CDR1 KGHDR, CDR2 SFDVKD.

This clone was seen more than once but under ten times. This chain connects TRBV12-3 or TRBV12-4 to TRBJ1-1; weak D call: TRBD1 (6 bases). CDR3 length equals 12 residues. V gave up 6 bases and J gave up 7 bases, with 12 bases separating them. CDR3 region: CASSRTAIEAFF. CDR3 in DNA: TGTGCCAGCAGCCGGACAGCTATTGAAGCTTTCTTT.

This sequence joins TRBV28 and TRBJ2-3; 7 bases map to TRBD1. CDR1 and CDR2 (germline): MDHEN, SYDVKM. Trimming at V came to 6 bases and at J to 3 bases, leaving 6 bases not matched to a gene. The CDR3 contains 14 residues. The CDR3 protein is CASSPGTDTDTQYF. The CDR3 DNA is TGTGCCAGCAGCCCCGGGACAGATACAGATACGCAGTATTTT.

J is TRBJ2-6 and V is TRBV12-5; D gene unclear. The germline V gene encodes CDR1 LGHNT and CDR2 FRNRAP. With 9 bases removed from V and 0 bases from J, the gap between germline ends came to 6 bases. The CDR3 contains 13 residues. CDR3 protein: CASKYSGANVLTF. In DNA form, the CDR3 reads TGTGCTAGCAAGTACTCTGGGGCCAACGTCCTGACTTTC.

V gene TRBV4-3 combines with J gene TRBJ1-1; possible D gene TRBD1, 5 bases. The CDR3 contains 15 residues. Trimming stripped 0 bases from V and 0 bases from J, with 8 bases between. Looked up from germline, CDR1 is LGHNA and CDR2 is YSLEER. CDR3 coding DNA: TGCGCCAGCAGCCAAGAGGCGGGGGTGAACACTGAAGCTTTCTTT. It encodes CASSQEAGVNTEAFF.

This chain links TRBV5-6 with TRBJ1-5; 7 bases agree with TRBD1. Germline CDR1 reads SGHDT; CDR2 reads YYEEEE. Trimming removed 0 bases from V and 7 bases from J; junction bases left unmatched: 4. The CDR3 consists of 14 residues. CDR3 sequence (DNA): TGTGCCAGCAGCTTGGGGAGGGGGCGGCAGCCCCAGCATTTT. Its protein is CASSLGRGRQPQHF.

The rearrangement joins TRBV9 to TRBJ2-3; D uncertain. Trimming removed 4 bases at V and 8 bases at J, with 26 bases between. This CDR3 is built from 17 residues. Germline loops: CDR1 SGDLS, CDR2 YYNGEE. The CDR3 is CASSFGPFQRSSGTQYF. As DNA, the CDR3 is TGTGCCAGCAGCTTTGGGCCTTTCCAGAGAAGTTCGGGTACGCAGTATTTT.

The V and J genes are TRBV2 and TRBJ2-5; no clear D. The CDR3 runs 14 residues. The germline V gene encodes CDR1 SNHLY and CDR2 FYNNEI. V lost 5 bases, J lost 3 bases, and 13 bases lay in between. The chain's CDR3 is CASSPRRQEETQYF. The CDR3 bases are TGTGCCAGCAGTCCTCGGCGGCAGGAAGAGACCCAGTACTTC.

The chain is built from TRBV13 and TRBJ2-1; D is uncertain. CDR1 is PRHDT and CDR2 is FYEKMQ in the germline V gene (reference sequence). The CDR3 has 11 amino acids. Trimming stripped 7 bases from V and 6 bases from J, with 7 bases between. The CDR3 DNA reads as TGTGCCAGCACCGTTATCAATGAGCAGTTCTTC. Protein product: CASTVINEQFF.

The J gene is TRBJ2-5, the V gene TRBV3-1 (or the pseudogene TRBV3-2); tentative D call: TRBD1 (6 bases). The V end was cut by 4 bases, the J end by 10 bases, with 13 bases between. CDR3 size: 12 residues. The germline gives CDR1 LGHDT, CDR2 YNNKEL (reference sequence). CDR3 protein: CASSPIQGLQYF. The CDR3 nucleotides read TGTGCCAGCAGCCCGATACAGGGCCTCCAGTACTTC.

The chain employs TRBV7-3 and TRBJ2-3; tentatively, D is TRBD1 (6 bases). V was clipped by 2 bases and J by 3 bases, with 12 bases between them. The CDR3 sequence is 15 residues long. CDR1 and CDR2 from the germline V gene are SGHTA and FQGTGA. The CDR3 spells CASSLHGTTTDTQYF. In DNA form, the CDR3 reads TGTGCCAGCAGCTTACACGGGACAACTACAGATACGCAGTATTTT.

The chain combines TRBV3-1 (or the pseudogene TRBV3-2) with TRBJ2-7, with D unresolved. The V gene's germline CDR1 is LGHDT and CDR2 YNNKEL (reference sequence). V lost 4 bases, J lost 2 bases, and 9 bases lay in between. The CDR3 sequence is 13 residues long. The CDR3: CASSLGQTYEQYF. CDR3 nucleotides: TGTGCCAGCAGCCTTGGGCAGACCTACGAGCAGTACTTC.

The CDR3 DNA follows: TGTGCCAGCACCCTTAGCGGGGGTTCCTACAATGAGCAGTTCTTC. Protein sequence: CASTLSGGSYNEQFF. The V and J genes are TRBV5-4 and TRBJ2-1; 9 bases match TRBD2. Unmatched junction bases numbered 5, after V lost 6 bases and J lost 1 base. The CDR3 consists of 15 residues. The germline CDR1 and CDR2 sequences are SGHNT and YYREEE (reference sequence).

The rearrangement links TRBV13 to TRBJ2-3; D may be TRBD2 (6 bases). The V gene's germline CDR1 is PRHDT and CDR2 FYEKMQ (reference sequence). With 5 bases removed from V and 2 bases from J, the gap between germline ends came to 23 bases. There are 18 residues in the CDR3. Written as DNA, the CDR3 is TGTGCCAGCAGCCTTAGGATGGGCGGGGTTGGGAACACAGATACGCAGTATTTT. Translation gives CASSLRMGGVGNTDTQYF.

V gene TRBV24-1 combines with J gene TRBJ2-2; 10 nucleotides match TRBD2. This CDR3 has 18 amino acids. The germline CDR1 and CDR2 sequences are KGHDR and SFDVKD. The junction had 9 bases not matched to a gene; V was cut back by 2 bases and J by 4 bases. Here the CDR3 reads CATSDSNTSGDGTGELFF. The CDR3 nucleotides are TGTGCCACCAGTGATTCGAATACTAGCGGGGATGGCACCGGGGAGCTGTTTTTT.

The genes are TRBV6-5 and TRBJ1-2; the D gene is possibly TRBD1 (6 bases). CDR1 is MNHEY and CDR2 is SVGAGI in the germline V gene. The CDR3 length is 14 residues. V dropped 6 bases and J dropped 0 bases, with 11 bases sitting between them. In DNA form, the CDR3 reads TGTGCCAGCAGAGGACAGCTTCCTAACTATGGCTACACCTTC. The encoded protein is CASRGQLPNYGYTF.

Only a few counts were recorded for this clone. V is TRBV11-2 and J is TRBJ1-2; TRBD1 agrees at 8 bases. This CDR3 is 16 amino acids long. Per the germline V gene, CDR1 is SGHAT and CDR2 is FQNNGV. Trimming cost V 4 bases and J 7 bases; bases outside gene matches: 14. The CDR3, as DNA: TGTGCCAGCAGCTACGGACAGGGTCTGGTTTTAGGTGGCTACACCTTC. It specifies CASSYGQGLVLGGYTF.

This chain links TRBV6-5 with TRBJ2-7, with 8 bases identical to TRBD2. The V gene's germline CDR1 is MNHEY and CDR2 SVGAGI. CDR3 length: 15 amino acids. V was clipped by 0 bases and J by 6 bases; unmatched bases: 7. The CDR3 nucleotides are TGTGCCAGCAGTTACTCCCGGGGGGGATCAAGCGAGCAGTACTTC. This codes for CASSYSRGGSSEQYF.

The chain carries TRBV6-5 and TRBJ1-1; D gene unclear. This CDR3 has 14 amino acids. Trimming removed 6 bases from V and 5 bases from J, with 16 bases in between. Germline V gene sequence: CDR1 MNHEY, CDR2 SVGAGI. The CDR3, as DNA: TGTGCCAGCAGCCCCGGCCGAAGGAAAACTGAAGCTTTCTTT. The encoded protein is CASSPGRRKTEAFF.

The V gene is TRBV5-8, the J gene TRBJ1-1; D is ambiguous. The germline V and J ends were trimmed by 0 bases and 4 bases, with 7 bases remaining between them. CDR1 and CDR2 (germline): SGHTS, YDEGEE. The CDR3 has 13 amino acids. The CDR3 loop is CASSLEPATEAFF. The CDR3 bases are TGTGCCAGCAGCTTGGAGCCTGCCACTGAAGCTTTCTTT.

This sequence joins TRBV7-2 and TRBJ2-1, with D possibly being TRBD2 (6 bases). With 5 bases removed from V and 9 bases from J, the gap between germline ends came to 17 bases. CDR1 is SGHTA and CDR2 is FQGNSA in the germline V gene. The CDR3 consists of 14 residues. The CDR3 here is CASSQDGTSGEQFF. CDR3 bases: TGTGCCAGCAGCCAGGATGGGACTTCAGGTGAGCAGTTCTTC.

The rearrangement joins TRBV28 to TRBJ2-1, with 7 bases matching TRBD2. Trimming at V came to 6 bases and at J to 8 bases, leaving 10 bases not matched to a gene. Germline CDR1 and CDR2: MDHEN and SYDVKM. The CDR3 spans 14 residues. In nucleotides, the CDR3 is TGTGCCAGCAGCCTTGGCGGGAGTAAATATGAGCAGTTCTTC. It translates to CASSLGGSKYEQFF.

The gene calls are TRBV30 and TRBJ1-4; 8 bases are shared with TRBD1. Trimming at V came to 4 bases and at J to 7 bases, leaving 5 bases not matched to a gene. Germline assignment: CDR1 GTSNPN and CDR2 SVGIG (reference sequence). CDR3 length: 13 residues. The chain's CDR3 is CAWNGQGGEKLFF. The CDR3 coding sequence is TGTGCCTGGAACGGACAGGGTGGTGAAAAACTGTTTTTT.